Listed below are T cell receptor beta chains from one sample, sequenced in a study of CD4+ T cells in melanoma. Some clones are missing from TCRdb's copy, which holds only in-frame ones; the method was immunoSEQ multiplex PCR. Seen here are 90,000 to 130,000 clones, around 93% observed once, and the top ten hold about 3.3%. The specimen sequenced was peripheral blood. The receptor source for this set is a human donor with melanoma. Each CDR3 is given with its conserved first and last residue. Fields, in order: clone size, J gene, D gene, V gene, CDR3 DNA, CDR3 protein. The D gene is left open where the match is weak. Expanded clones are given a class, and other clones once, few, many or no size at all.

clone size: .; J gene: TRBJ2-2; D gene: TRBD2; V gene: TRBV27; CDR3 DNA: TGTGAATCGTGGAGGACTAGCGGTACCGGGGAGCTGTTTTTT; CDR3 protein: CESWRTSGTGELFF
clone size: .; J gene: TRBJ2-4; D gene: TRBD2; V gene: TRBV2; CDR3 DNA: TGTGCCAGCAGTGATTGGTTAGCGGGGGGGCGGGACATTCAGTACTTC; CDR3 protein: CASSDWLAGGRDIQYF
clone size: .; J gene: TRBJ2-3; D gene: TRBD2; V gene: TRBV28; CDR3 DNA: TGTGCCAGCATTCGGACTAGCGGGCTAGTTAGCACAGATACGCAGTATTTT; CDR3 protein: CASIRTSGLVSTDTQYF
clone size: .; J gene: TRBJ1-5; D gene: .; V gene: TRBV16; CDR3 DNA: TGTGCCAGCAGCCAATCGTCAGGGTGGAAGCCCCAGCATTTT; CDR3 protein: CASSQSSGWKPQHF
clone size: .; J gene: TRBJ2-5; D gene: TRBD2; V gene: TRBV19; CDR3 DNA: TGTGCCAGTAGTATCCTAGCGGGGGGGATATTAGAGACCCAGTACTTC; CDR3 protein: CASSILAGGILETQYF
clone size: .; J gene: TRBJ2-5; D gene: TRBD2; V gene: TRBV4-1; CDR3 DNA: TGCGCCAGCAGCCAAGATGCGGGGGGGTGGGTGGAGACCCAGTACTTC; CDR3 protein: CASSQDAGGWVETQYF
clone size: .; J gene: TRBJ2-1; D gene: .; V gene: TRBV5-6; CDR3 DNA: TGTGCCAGCAGCTTTGCAGGGGAGCAGTTCTTC; CDR3 protein: CASSFAGEQFF
clone size: .; J gene: TRBJ1-6; D gene: TRBD1; V gene: TRBV16; CDR3 DNA: TGTGCCAGCAGCCCTAGACAGGGGAGCTCCTATAATTCACCCCTCCACTTT; CDR3 protein: CASSPRQGSSYNSPLHF
clone size: .; J gene: TRBJ2-1; D gene: .; V gene: TRBV5-4; CDR3 DNA: TGTGCCAGCAGCCCCACCGCCCGGAATGAGCAGTTCTTC; CDR3 protein: CASSPTARNEQFF
clone size: .; J gene: TRBJ2-7; D gene: TRBD1; V gene: TRBV11-2; CDR3 DNA: TGTGCCAGCAAACAGGGGCTACTATGGGAGCAGTACTTC; CDR3 protein: CASKQGLLWEQYF
clone size: .; J gene: TRBJ1-6; D gene: .; V gene: TRBV6-4; CDR3 DNA: TGTGCCAGCAGTGGGAACGTCAATTCACCCCTCCACTTT; CDR3 protein: CASSGNVNSPLHF
clone size: .; J gene: TRBJ2-5; D gene: .; V gene: TRBV4-1; CDR3 DNA: TGCGCCAGCAGCCAAATGTCAGGGTGGCAAGAGACCCAGTACTTC; CDR3 protein: CASSQMSGWQETQYF
clone size: .; J gene: TRBJ2-1; D gene: .; V gene: TRBV27; CDR3 DNA: TGTGCCAGTCGTGAACTAACAGGGAAGGATGAGCAGTTCTTC; CDR3 protein: CASRELTGKDEQFF
clone size: .; J gene: TRBJ2-3; D gene: TRBD2; V gene: TRBV7-2; CDR3 DNA: TGTGCCAGCAGCTCGCCGGGACTAGCGGGAAGGCCCCTCACAGATACGCAGTATTTT; CDR3 protein: CASSSPGLAGRPLTDTQYF
clone size: .; J gene: TRBJ1-2; D gene: .; V gene: TRBV4-3; CDR3 DNA: TGCGCCAGCAGCCAAGACCACAAGAACCCGTATGGCTACACCTTC; CDR3 protein: CASSQDHKNPYGYTF
clone size: .; J gene: TRBJ2-7; D gene: TRBD2; V gene: TRBV5-4; CDR3 DNA: TGTGCCAGCAGCTTGGGGCTAGCGGAGATCTACGAGCAGTACTTC; CDR3 protein: CASSLGLAEIYEQYF
clone size: .; J gene: TRBJ2-5; D gene: .; V gene: TRBV28; CDR3 DNA: TGTGCCAGCAGTTTTTTGGGGGAGACCCAGTACTTC; CDR3 protein: CASSFLGETQYF
clone size: .; J gene: TRBJ1-5; D gene: .; V gene: TRBV5-5; CDR3 DNA: TGTGCCAGCAGCTATTTTGACCGAAATCAGCCCCAGCATTTT; CDR3 protein: CASSYFDRNQPQHF
clone size: once; J gene: TRBJ2-4; D gene: TRBD2; V gene: TRBV6-1; CDR3 DNA: TGTGCCAGCAGTGAAGATGGGAGGGAATTAGCCAAAAACATTCAGTACTTC; CDR3 protein: CASSEDGRELAKNIQYF
clone size: few; J gene: TRBJ1-6; D gene: .; V gene: TRBV15; CDR3 DNA: TGTGCCACCAGCAGAGATCCCCCTTCGACGGGGCAGGGCTCGAGACCCCTCCACTTT; CDR3 protein: CATSRDPPSTGQGSRPLHF
clone size: .; J gene: TRBJ1-5; D gene: .; V gene: TRBV18; CDR3 DNA: TGTGCCAGCTCAACGGGTAATAGCAATCAGCCCCAGCATTTT; CDR3 protein: CASSTGNSNQPQHF
clone size: few; J gene: TRBJ2-7; D gene: TRBD2; V gene: TRBV7-8; CDR3 DNA: TGTGCCAGCAGCCTAGCGGCAGGGAGGGGCGAGCAGTACTTC; CDR3 protein: CASSLAAGRGEQYF
clone size: .; J gene: TRBJ2-7; D gene: TRBD1; V gene: TRBV29-1; CDR3 DNA: TGCAGCGTCCGTACCACAGGGGCCGAGCAGTACTTC; CDR3 protein: CSVRTTGAEQYF
clone size: once; J gene: TRBJ2-3; D gene: .; V gene: TRBV6-5; CDR3 DNA: TGTGCCAGCTTTCGACAGGGAGGAGATACGCAGTATTTT; CDR3 protein: CASFRQGGDTQYF
clone size: few; J gene: TRBJ2-5; D gene: TRBD2; V gene: TRBV18; CDR3 DNA: TGTGCCAGCTCACCTGGGACTAGCGGGTACCAAGAGACCCAGTACTTC; CDR3 protein: CASSPGTSGYQETQYF
clone size: .; J gene: TRBJ2-5; D gene: TRBD2; V gene: TRBV5-4; CDR3 DNA: TGTGCCAGCAGCTCTCAACGAGCGGGAAGAGAGACCCAGTACTTC; CDR3 protein: CASSSQRAGRETQYF
clone size: few; J gene: TRBJ2-3; D gene: TRBD2; V gene: TRBV5-4; CDR3 DNA: TGTGCCAGCAGCTTGGCTAGCGGGAGGGCCAGAGGCAGAGATACGCAGTATTTT; CDR3 protein: CASSLASGRARGRDTQYF
clone size: .; J gene: TRBJ2-5; D gene: TRBD2; V gene: TRBV6-6; CDR3 DNA: TGTGCCAGCAGCGGAACACTAGCGGGAGATGAGACCCAGTACTTC; CDR3 protein: CASSGTLAGDETQYF
clone size: .; J gene: TRBJ2-1; D gene: .; V gene: TRBV19; CDR3 DNA: TGTGCCAGTACCTATGGTGGGGGGCTATATGAGCAGTTCTTC; CDR3 protein: CASTYGGGLYEQFF
clone size: .; J gene: TRBJ2-7; D gene: .; V gene: TRBV20-1; CDR3 DNA: TGCAGTGCTCAGGCCGGGTACGAGCAGTACTTC; CDR3 protein: CSAQAGYEQYF
clone size: .; J gene: TRBJ2-3; D gene: .; V gene: TRBV2; CDR3 DNA: TGTGCCAGCAGTGAACAGGGGTACACAGATACGCAGTATTTT; CDR3 protein: CASSEQGYTDTQYF
clone size: .; J gene: TRBJ2-5; D gene: .; V gene: TRBV2; CDR3 DNA: TGTGCCAGTAAAATAGGGCGGGGTTACGAGACCCAGTACTTC; CDR3 protein: CASKIGRGYETQYF
clone size: once; J gene: TRBJ1-2; D gene: .; V gene: TRBV25-1; CDR3 DNA: TGTGCCAGCAGTCGACTCCAGGGCGACTATGGCTACACCTTC; CDR3 protein: CASSRLQGDYGYTF
clone size: once; J gene: TRBJ2-1; D gene: .; V gene: TRBV7-2; CDR3 DNA: TGTGCCAGCAGCTTATTGCCCAGCGCCAAACCTAATGAGCAGTTCTTC; CDR3 protein: CASSLLPSAKPNEQFF
clone size: .; J gene: TRBJ2-3; D gene: TRBD1; V gene: TRBV10-3; CDR3 DNA: TGTGCCATCAAGGACAGGGTCACCGCTACGCAGTATTTT; CDR3 protein: CAIKDRVTATQYF
clone size: once; J gene: TRBJ2-3; D gene: .; V gene: TRBV6-5; CDR3 DNA: TGTGCCAGCAGTTACAGGGGCGGGAACGGGGGAGATACGCAGTATTTT; CDR3 protein: CASSYRGGNGGDTQYF
clone size: .; J gene: TRBJ1-2; D gene: .; V gene: TRBV28; CDR3 DNA: TGTGCCAGCAGTTTCGGTCAGGGTCAGGGCTACACCTTC; CDR3 protein: CASSFGQGQGYTF
clone size: .; J gene: TRBJ2-5; D gene: .; V gene: TRBV11-1; CDR3 DNA: TGTGCCAGCAGCTTAATCAGGGAGACCCAGTACTTC; CDR3 protein: CASSLIRETQYF
clone size: once; J gene: TRBJ1-5; D gene: TRBD1; V gene: TRBV7-8; CDR3 DNA: TGTGCCAGCAGTCCGACAGGGGCCGGGGGGCCCCAGCATTTT; CDR3 protein: CASSPTGAGGPQHF
clone size: .; J gene: TRBJ2-1; D gene: .; V gene: TRBV19; CDR3 DNA: TGTGCCACCGTGGACTACCGGGCTGAGCAGTTCTTC; CDR3 protein: CATVDYRAEQFF
clone size: .; J gene: TRBJ2-3; D gene: .; V gene: TRBV15; CDR3 DNA: TGTGCCACCAGCAGGAGGGGAAAGGTAGATACGCAGTATTTT; CDR3 protein: CATSRRGKVDTQYF
clone size: .; J gene: TRBJ2-5; D gene: TRBD1; V gene: TRBV29-1; CDR3 DNA: TGCAGCGTCGGCGCCGGGACAGGGAAAGAGACCCAGTACTTC; CDR3 protein: CSVGAGTGKETQYF
clone size: .; J gene: TRBJ2-7; D gene: TRBD1; V gene: TRBV18; CDR3 DNA: TGTGCCAGCTCACCGAGGGACAGGGGGACACTCTACGAGCAGTACTTC; CDR3 protein: CASSPRDRGTLYEQYF
clone size: .; J gene: TRBJ1-3; D gene: .; V gene: TRBV4-2; CDR3 DNA: TGTGCCAGCAGCCTCCAGGGCTCTGGAAACACCATATATTTT; CDR3 protein: CASSLQGSGNTIYF
clone size: .; J gene: TRBJ2-1; D gene: .; V gene: TRBV27; CDR3 DNA: TGTGCCAGCAGTTTTTTGGCCAACAATGAGCAGTTCTTC; CDR3 protein: CASSFLANNEQFF
clone size: .; J gene: TRBJ2-7; D gene: .; V gene: TRBV10-1; CDR3 DNA: TGCGCCAGCAGTGAAGGGTGGGGGAGGCCCTACGAGCAGTACTTC; CDR3 protein: CASSEGWGRPYEQYF
clone size: .; J gene: TRBJ1-3; D gene: .; V gene: TRBV9; CDR3 DNA: TGTGCCAGCAGCCCTGATGCAGGGGCTGGAAACACCATATATTTT; CDR3 protein: CASSPDAGAGNTIYF
clone size: .; J gene: TRBJ2-5; D gene: .; V gene: TRBV11-1; CDR3 DNA: TGTGCCAGCAGCTCCCGAGAACAGCCTCAAGAGACCCAGTACTTC; CDR3 protein: CASSSREQPQETQYF
clone size: .; J gene: TRBJ2-7; D gene: TRBD1; V gene: TRBV19; CDR3 DNA: TGTGCCAGTAGTATTAGTTGGACAGGGGGCTACCACGAGCAGTACTTC; CDR3 protein: CASSISWTGGYHEQYF